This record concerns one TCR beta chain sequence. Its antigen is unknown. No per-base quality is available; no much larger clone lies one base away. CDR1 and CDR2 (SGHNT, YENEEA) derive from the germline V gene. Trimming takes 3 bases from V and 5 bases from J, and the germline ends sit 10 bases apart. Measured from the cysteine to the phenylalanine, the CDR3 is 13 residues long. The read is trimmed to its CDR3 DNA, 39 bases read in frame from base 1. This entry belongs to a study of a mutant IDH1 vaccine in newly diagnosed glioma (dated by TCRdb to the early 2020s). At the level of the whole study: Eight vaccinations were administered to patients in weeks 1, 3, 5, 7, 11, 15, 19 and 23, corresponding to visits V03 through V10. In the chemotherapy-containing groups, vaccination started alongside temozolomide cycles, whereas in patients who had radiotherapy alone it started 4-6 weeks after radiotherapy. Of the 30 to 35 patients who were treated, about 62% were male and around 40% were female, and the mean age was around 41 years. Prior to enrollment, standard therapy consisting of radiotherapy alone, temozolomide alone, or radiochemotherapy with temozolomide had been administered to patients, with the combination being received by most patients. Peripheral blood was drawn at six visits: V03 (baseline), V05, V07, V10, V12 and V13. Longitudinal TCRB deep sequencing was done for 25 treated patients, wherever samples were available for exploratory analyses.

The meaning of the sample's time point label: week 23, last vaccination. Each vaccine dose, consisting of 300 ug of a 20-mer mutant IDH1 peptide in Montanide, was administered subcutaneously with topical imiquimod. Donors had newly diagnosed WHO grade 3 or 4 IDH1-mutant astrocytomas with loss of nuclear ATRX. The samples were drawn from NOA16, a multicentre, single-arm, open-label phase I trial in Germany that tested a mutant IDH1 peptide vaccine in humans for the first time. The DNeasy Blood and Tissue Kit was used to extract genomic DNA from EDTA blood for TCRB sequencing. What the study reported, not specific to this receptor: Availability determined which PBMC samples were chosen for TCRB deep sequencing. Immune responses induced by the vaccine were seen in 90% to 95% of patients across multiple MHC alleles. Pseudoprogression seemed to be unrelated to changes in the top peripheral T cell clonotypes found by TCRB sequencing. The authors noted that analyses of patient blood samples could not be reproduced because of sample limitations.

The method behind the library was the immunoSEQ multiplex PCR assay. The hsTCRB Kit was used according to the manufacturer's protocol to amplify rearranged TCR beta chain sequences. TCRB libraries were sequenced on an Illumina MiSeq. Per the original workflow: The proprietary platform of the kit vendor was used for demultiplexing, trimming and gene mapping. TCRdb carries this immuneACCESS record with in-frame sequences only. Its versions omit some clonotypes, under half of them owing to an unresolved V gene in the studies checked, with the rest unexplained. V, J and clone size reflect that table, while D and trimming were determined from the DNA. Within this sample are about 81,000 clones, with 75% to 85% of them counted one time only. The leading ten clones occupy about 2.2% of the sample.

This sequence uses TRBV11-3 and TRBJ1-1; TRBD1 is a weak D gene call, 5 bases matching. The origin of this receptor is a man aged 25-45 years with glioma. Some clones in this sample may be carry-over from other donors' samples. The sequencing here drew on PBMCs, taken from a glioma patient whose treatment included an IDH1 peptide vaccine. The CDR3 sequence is CASSLQEGTEAFF. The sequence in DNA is TGTGCCAGCAGCTTGCAGGAGGGGACTGAAGCTTTCTTT.